The entry below gives a single T cell receptor beta chain sequence along with its context. Its specificity is unknown. This CDR3 spans 15 amino acids. V dropped 5 bases and J dropped 2 bases, with 13 bases sitting between them. The germline V gene has CDR1 MNHEY and CDR2 SMNVEV (reference sequence). This record belongs to a study of cytomegalovirus exposure and HLA in healthy donors. Study outcomes and limitations: Based on reports, TCR beta sequences accurately predicted HLA-A and HLA-B alleles for most subjects. Despite most TCR sequences being rare, some public TCRs occurred in many donors. Compared with the approximately 680-donor mean, an Asian-associated ancestry cluster reportedly had fewer N-insertions, according to a later analysis.

Both 60 Vbeta primers and 13 Jbeta primers went into the PCR. Assay used: immunoSEQ multiplex PCR; TCRdb lists only in-frame clones, some missing. The table records approximately 150,000 clones, 80% of them present only once. V gene TRBV27 combines with J gene TRBJ1-3; D is ambiguous. This sequence was found in a woman aged 40-49 years in good health and CMV-seronegative. Sequenced material: PBMCs. The DNA for the CDR3 is TGTGCCAGCAGTCCCCTCCGGGAGACTGGAAACACCATATATTTT. Translation gives CASSPLRETGNTIYF.